This TCR beta chain was identified during a study of cytomegalovirus exposure and HLA in healthy donors. Overall study findings and caveats: Reports described diagnosis of cytomegalovirus status by the classifier as highly specific and sensitive. Some V segments, including TRBV6-2 and TRBV6-3, were excluded as indistinguishable.

PCR amplification relied on 60 Vbeta primers (plus 13 Jbeta primers). In the authors' methods: Later, about 80 million unique TCR beta chains were counted in an analysis, and some 10 million of them were shared. Measured with immunoSEQ multiplex PCR; TCRdb has only the in-frame clones, and not every one. The V and J calls and the clone size are those of that table, but D and trimming were determined from the DNA. The sample lists about 87,000 clones; under 80% were seen once. About this clone: Its antigen is currently unknown.

Trimming cost V 5 bases and J 2 bases, with 17 bases left between them. The V gene's germline CDR1 is SGHVS and CDR2 FNYEAQ. The CDR3 extends over 16 amino acids. V gene TRBV7-6 combines with J gene TRBJ2-3; TRBD1 is a possible D gene (6 bases). Material for sequencing was PBMCs. This TCR came from a young man in good health and CMV-seropositive. The CDR3 reads CASSPPTGPFTDTQYF. Here the CDR3 DNA reads TGTGCCAGCAGCCCGCCGACAGGACCGTTCACAGATACGCAGTATTTT.